This TCR beta chain is from a study of cytomegalovirus exposure and HLA in healthy donors. Whole-study results and caveats: Later, TCR association rates were found to vary by HLA locus, highest for DRB1 and lowest for HLA-C.

60 Vbeta and 13 Jbeta primers were used in PCR. Profiled with immunoSEQ multiplex PCR; TCRdb holds only in-frame clones, not every one. Found here are about 140,000 clones, around 80% of them singletons; the top ten hold more than 2%. Concerning this clone: Antigen unknown.

The V and J ends lost 2 bases and 3 bases, in that order; junction bases with no gene match: 3. The CDR3 is 16 residues long. The germline V gene has CDR1 MDHEN and CDR2 SYDVKM. The TCR originated in a boy between 2 and 15 years old in good health and CMV-seronegative. The sample consisted of PBMCs. The chain is built from TRBV28 and TRBJ2-7; TRBD2 agrees at 14 bases. CDR3 in DNA: TGTGCCAGCAGTTTAGGGGGACTAGCGGGGGACTACGAGCAGTACTTC. Its protein product is CASSLGGLAGDYEQYF.